This note documents a single T cell receptor beta chain sequence. The record originates from a study of blood T cell repertoires in COVID-19. Study-level background: PBMCs, B-cell-depleted T cells, or T cells provided the cDNA or gDNA that made up the material.

Clones were read by immunoSEQ multiplex PCR, and TCRdb kept only the in-frame ones, dropping some. The sample carries under 130,000 clones, about 90% recorded once. V shed 0 bases and J 0 bases; nucleotides not matched to a gene: 6. The CDR3 extends over 18 amino acids. CDR1 is SGHVS and CDR2 is FQNEAQ in the germline V gene. The source is a woman aged 55-75 years with acute or convalescent COVID-19. Input material: peripheral blood. V is TRBV7-8 and J is TRBJ2-2; 8 bases are a match to TRBD2. The CDR3 coding sequence is TGTGCCAGCAGCTTAGCGATTCGCGGGGGGACGAACACCGGGGAGCTGTTTTTT. Its translation: CASSLAIRGGTNTGELFF.